Below, one T cell receptor beta chain is given with its context. This record belongs to a study of blood T cell repertoires in COVID-19. Germline V gene lookup returns CDR1 KGHDR and CDR2 SFDVKD. The junction had 8 bases not matched to a gene; V was cut back by 5 bases and J by 5 bases. The CDR3 has 16 residues. Some clones are missing from TCRdb's copy, which holds only in-frame ones; the method was immunoSEQ multiplex PCR. The sample holds 88,000 or so clones, over 75% seen once. V gene TRBV24-1 combines with J gene TRBJ2-3; 11 bases map to TRBD2. This receptor was obtained from a man in his 60s with acute or convalescent COVID-19. The specimen sequenced was peripheral blood. The CDR3 spells CATSGTLAGDQDTQYF. Here the CDR3 DNA reads TGTGCCACCAGTGGAACACTAGCGGGAGATCAAGATACGCAGTATTTT.